Listed here are 3 T cell receptor beta chains from one sample, sequenced in a study of T cell responses to AZD1222 COVID-19 vaccine (dated by TCRdb to the early 2020s). Library preparation employed the immunoSEQ multiplex PCR assay. Held by TCRdb, this immuneACCESS table contains in-frame sequences only and omits some clones. Under half of the omission traces to an unresolved V gene where checked; the cause of the rest is unknown. The sample contains 150,000 to 180,000 clones, around 90% of them found a single time. The top ten clonotypes cover approximately 20% of the sample. The time point label, read with the paper, signifies: baseline before first vaccination. Sequencing was performed on peripheral blood, taken on day 0 of AZD1222 vaccination. These receptors were obtained from an adult in good health.

The chain has TRBV5-5 and TRBJ2-5; D gene unclear. Per the germline V gene, CDR1 is SGHKS and CDR2 is YYEKEE (reference sequence). Between the trimmed V and J ends, which lost 3 bases and 5 bases, there was a span of 11 bases. The CDR3 totals 13 residues. CDR3 protein: CASSSRESETQYF. CDR3 bases: TGTGCCAGCAGCTCGCGAGAGTCGGAGACCCAGTACTTC.

This clone has more than one count but fewer than ten. The chain links TRBV12-3 or TRBV12-4 to TRBJ2-7; D unclear. The CDR3 length is 13 residues. V was pared by 5 bases and J by 3 bases, with 11 bases between. CDR3 in amino acids: CASSTGPHYEQYF. The DNA for the CDR3 is TGTGCCAGCAGTACCGGGCCTCACTACGAGCAGTACTTC.

J is TRBJ2-7 and V is TRBV24-1; possible D gene TRBD1, 5 bases. The length of the CDR3 is 16 residues. Per the germline V gene, CDR1 is KGHDR and CDR2 is SFDVKD. V gave up 8 bases and J gave up 6 bases, with 25 bases separating them. CDR3 sequence reads: CATNHPDSLRGCEQYF. Written as DNA, the CDR3 is TGTGCCACCAACCATCCCGACAGTCTTAGAGGTTGCGAGCAGTACTTC.